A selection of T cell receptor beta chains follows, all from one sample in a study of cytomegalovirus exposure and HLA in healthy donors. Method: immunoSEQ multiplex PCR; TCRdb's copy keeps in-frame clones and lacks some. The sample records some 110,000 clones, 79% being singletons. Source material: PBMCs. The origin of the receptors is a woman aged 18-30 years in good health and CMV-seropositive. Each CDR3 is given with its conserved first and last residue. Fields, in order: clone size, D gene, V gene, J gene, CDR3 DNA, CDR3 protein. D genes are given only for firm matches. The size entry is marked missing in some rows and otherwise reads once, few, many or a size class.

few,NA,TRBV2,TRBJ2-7,TGTGCCAGCAGTGAAGGACTACGCCACGAGCAGTACTTC,CASSEGLRHEQYF
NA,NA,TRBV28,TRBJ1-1,TGTGCCAGCAGTTTCGGGGGTAGCGCTGAAGCTTTCTTT,CASSFGGSAEAFF
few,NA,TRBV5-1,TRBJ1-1,TGCGCCAGCAGCCCTACGGGGGGCAGGAACACTGAAGCTTTCTTT,CASSPTGGRNTEAFF
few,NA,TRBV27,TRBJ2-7,TGTGCCAGCAGTTTGTTCGGAGGGCCGAGCTACGAGCAGTACTTC,CASSLFGGPSYEQYF
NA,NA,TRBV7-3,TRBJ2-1,TGTGCCAGCAGCTTAACGTTACAGCCCATTCGCTACAATGAGCAGTTCTTC,CASSLTLQPIRYNEQFF
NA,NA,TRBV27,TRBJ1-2,TGTGCCAGCAGTTTAGGACAGACGGATGGCTACACCTTC,CASSLGQTDGYTF
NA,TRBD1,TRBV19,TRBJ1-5,TGTGCCAGTAGTTCAGGGACAGGGACTCGCAATCAGCCCCAGCATTTT,CASSSGTGTRNQPQHF
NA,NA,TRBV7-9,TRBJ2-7,TGTGCCAGCAGCCGCCGGGACATTACCTACGAGCAGTACTTC,CASSRRDITYEQYF
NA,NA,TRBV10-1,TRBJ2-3,TGCGCCAGCAGTGAGTCAGGGGCCACAGATACGCAGTATTTT,CASSESGATDTQYF
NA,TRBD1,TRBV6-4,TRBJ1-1,TGTGCCAGCAGCCCCGGACAGGGGGTCACTGAAGCTTTCTTT,CASSPGQGVTEAFF
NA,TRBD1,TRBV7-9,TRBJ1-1,TGTGCCAGCAGCGTACGCAGGGGGCCTTACATGAACACTGAAGCTTTCTTT,CASSVRRGPYMNTEAFF
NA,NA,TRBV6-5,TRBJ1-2,TGTGCCAGCAGTCAGTCCAGGACTAACTATGGCTACACCTTC,CASSQSRTNYGYTF
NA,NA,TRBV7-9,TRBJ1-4,TGTTCCAGCAGCATCGCCAGTGAAAAACTGTTTTTT,CSSSIASEKLFF
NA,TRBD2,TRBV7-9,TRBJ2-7,TGTGCCAGCAGCTCGGGACTAGCGGGATCCTACGAGCAGTACTTC,CASSSGLAGSYEQYF
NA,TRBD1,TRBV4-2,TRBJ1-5,TGTGCCAGCAGTAATAACAGGGGGCAAGGCAATCAGCCCCAGCATTTT,CASSNNRGQGNQPQHF
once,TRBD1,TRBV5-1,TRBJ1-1,TGCGCCAGCAGCATCCAACCCCGGGACAGGGCGACTGAAGCTTTCTTT,CASSIQPRDRATEAFF
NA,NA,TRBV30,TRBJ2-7,TGTGCCTGGAGACCCCCTAGCTACGAGCAGTACTTC,CAWRPPSYEQYF
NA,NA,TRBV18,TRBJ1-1,TGTGCCAGCTCACCCAGGGATCCCCACGAAGCTTTCTTT,CASSPRDPHEAFF
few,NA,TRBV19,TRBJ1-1,TGTGCCAGTAGTATAGAGACCTGGAGGGGGGGGCCGAACACTGAAGCTTTCTTT,CASSIETWRGGPNTEAFF
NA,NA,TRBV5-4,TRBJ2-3,TGTGCCAGCAGCTTGGGACTAGTGAGCACAGATACGCAGTATTTT,CASSLGLVSTDTQYF
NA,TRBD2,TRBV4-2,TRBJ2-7,TGTGCCAGCAGCCAAGGTGGCCCTAGCGGGAGGTACGAGCAGTACTTC,CASSQGGPSGRYEQYF
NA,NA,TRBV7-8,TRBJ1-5,TGTGCCAGCAGCTTAGAGGGGGGACCGGGGGGCGTATCCTATAGCAATCAGCCCCAGCATTTT,CASSLEGGPGGVSYSNQPQHF
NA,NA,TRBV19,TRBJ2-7,TGTGCCAGTACCCCAACAAGGGGTCCCTACGAGCAGTACTTC,CASTPTRGPYEQYF
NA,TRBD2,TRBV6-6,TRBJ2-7,TGTGCCAGCAGTTACCCGGGAGGGAACTACGAGCAGTACTTC,CASSYPGGNYEQYF
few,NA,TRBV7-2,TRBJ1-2,TGTGCCAGCAGCTTAGCGGCAGGGGAGGGTGGCTACACCTTC,CASSLAAGEGGYTF
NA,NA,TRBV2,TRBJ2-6,TGTGCCAGCTCCCCCGAGGGCTCTGGGGCCAACGTCCTGACTTTC,CASSPEGSGANVLTF
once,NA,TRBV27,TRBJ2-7,TGTGCCAGCAGTTACCAGGGATCCTACGAGCAGTACTTC,CASSYQGSYEQYF
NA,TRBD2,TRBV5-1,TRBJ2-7,TGCGCCAGCGGCGAACTAGCGCGTCCCTACGAGCAGTACTTC,CASGELARPYEQYF
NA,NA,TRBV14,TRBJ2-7,TGTGCCAGCAGCCCCTCGAGGCAGGGGCAGTACTTC,CASSPSRQGQYF
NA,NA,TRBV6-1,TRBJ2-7,TGTGCCAGCAGTGACAACAGGGAAATCGCCTACGAGCAGTACTTC,CASSDNREIAYEQYF
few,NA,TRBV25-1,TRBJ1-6,TGTGCCAGCAGTGGACCACAGGAACATAATTCACCCCTCCACTTT,CASSGPQEHNSPLHF
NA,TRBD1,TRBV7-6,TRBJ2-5,TGTGCCAGCAGCACTAGACAGGGTCGAGAAGAGACCCAGTACTTC,CASSTRQGREETQYF
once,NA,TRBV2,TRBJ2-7,TGTGCCAGCATCACGACAGGCTCTACCTACGAGCAGTACTTC,CASITTGSTYEQYF
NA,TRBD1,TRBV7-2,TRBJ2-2,TGTGCCAGCAGCTCCCGGACAGGGGGTTTAGCCGGGGAGCTGTTTTTT,CASSSRTGGLAGELFF
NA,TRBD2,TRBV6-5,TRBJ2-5,TGTGCCAGCAGGCCTCCGGGACTAGGGGCAGAGACCCAGTACTTC,CASRPPGLGAETQYF
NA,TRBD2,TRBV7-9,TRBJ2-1,TGTTCCAGCAGCTTCTCTAGCGGGAGAGGCGAGTTCTTC,CSSSFSSGRGEFF
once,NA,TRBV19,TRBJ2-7,TGTGCCAGTAGTATCAGGGATTTCTACGAGCAGTACTTC,CASSIRDFYEQYF
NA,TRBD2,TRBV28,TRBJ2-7,TGTGCCAGCAGTCCGGAGCGGGAGAGAGACGAGCAGTACTTC,CASSPERERDEQYF
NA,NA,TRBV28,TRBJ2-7,TGTGCCAGCACCTCAGCGGAAGGACCTAGGAGCCACGAGCAGTACTTC,CASTSAEGPRSHEQYF
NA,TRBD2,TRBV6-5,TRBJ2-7,TGTGCCAGCAGCCCGGGTAGCGGGATACGCGAGCAGTACTTC,CASSPGSGIREQYF
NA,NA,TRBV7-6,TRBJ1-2,TGTGCCAGCAGCTTAGCCCAGGGGAGCTATGGCTACACCTTC,CASSLAQGSYGYTF
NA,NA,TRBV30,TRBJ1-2,TGTGCCTGGAGTGTAGAGGAGAGCGCCAGATATGGCTACACCTTC,CAWSVEESARYGYTF
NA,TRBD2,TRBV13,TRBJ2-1,TGTGCCAGCAGCGTTAGCGGGAGGAGTGACAATGAGCAGTTCTTC,CASSVSGRSDNEQFF
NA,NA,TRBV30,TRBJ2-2,TGTGCCTTAACAGGGTTCGGGGAGCTGTTTTTT,CALTGFGELFF
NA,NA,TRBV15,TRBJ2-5,TGTGCCACCAGCAGAGATTGGGATCAGGGTTTCCAAGAGACCCAGTACTTC,CATSRDWDQGFQETQYF
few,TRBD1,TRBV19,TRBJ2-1,TGTGCCAGTATACAGGGGCCCTCCTACAATGAGCAGTTCTTC,CASIQGPSYNEQFF
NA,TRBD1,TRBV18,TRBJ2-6,TGTGCCAGCTCACTGAACGGACAGGTCGACTCTGGGGCCAACGTCCTGACTTTC,CASSLNGQVDSGANVLTF
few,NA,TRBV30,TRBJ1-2,TGTGCCTGGAGCGCAAACAGACATGGCTACACCTTC,CAWSANRHGYTF